The clone carrying this T cell receptor (beta chain) was seen a handful of times. The CDR3 has 13 amino acids. The V and J ends lost 6 bases and 2 bases respectively, with 9 bases between them. Per germline, CDR1 LNHDA and CDR2 SQIVND (reference sequence). As it was prepared, the TCRbeta library received unique molecular identifiers. MiXCR, run by TCRdb on the PCR reads, gives a single entry per CDR3 protein. The sample shows 500,000 to 600,000 distinct CDR3 sequences, approximately 20% of them seen only once. This entry comes from a study of T-cell reconstitution after alpha-beta-depleted transplantation in children.

Source: PBMCs from the stem cell graft donor, taken from the stem cell graft. The gene calls are TRBV19 and TRBJ2-3, with no clear D. This clonotype was obtained from a human donor who donated a stem cell graft to a child with acute lymphoblastic leukemia. CDR3 region: CASSGFFTDTQYF. The CDR3 DNA is TGTGCCAGTAGCGGGTTCTTCACAGATACGCAGTATTTT.